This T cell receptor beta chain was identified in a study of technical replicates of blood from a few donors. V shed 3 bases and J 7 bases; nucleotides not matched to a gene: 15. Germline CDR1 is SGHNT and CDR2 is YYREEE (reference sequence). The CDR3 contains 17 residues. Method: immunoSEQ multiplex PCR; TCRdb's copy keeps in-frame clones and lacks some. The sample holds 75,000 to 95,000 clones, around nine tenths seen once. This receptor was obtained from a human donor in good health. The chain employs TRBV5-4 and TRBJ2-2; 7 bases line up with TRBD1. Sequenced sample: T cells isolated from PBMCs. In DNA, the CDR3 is TGTGCCAGCAGCTATCCTCGGTCGAGGGGGCGGATCGGGGAGCTGTTTTTT. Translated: CASSYPRSRGRIGELFF. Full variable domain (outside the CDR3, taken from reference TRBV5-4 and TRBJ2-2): ETGVTQSPTHLIKTRGQQVTLRCSSQSGHNTVSWYQQALGQGPQFIFQYYREEENGRGNFPPRFSGLQFPNYSSELNVNALELDDSALYLCASSYPRSRGRIGELFFGEGSRLTVL.